This T cell receptor beta chain was obtained from a study of T-cell reconstitution after alpha-beta-depleted transplantation in children. V lost 7 bases, J lost 1 base, and 7 bases stayed unmatched. CDR3 length equals 14 residues. CDR1 SGHRS and CDR2 YFSETQ come from the germline V gene. Study-wide results and caveats: Alpha-beta T cells present about two months after transplant were reported to originate from several hundred expanded graft clones. By one year post-transplant, T-cell counts and diversity largely arose from T cells that were newly produced.

Preparing the TCRbeta library involved the use of unique molecular identifiers. Each CDR3 protein gets one entry after TCRdb re-called the PCR reads with MiXCR. The sample carries 90,000 to 130,000 distinct CDR3 sequences, under 13% recorded once. This clonotype was detected only a few times. Antigen unknown. Source: PBMCs, taken before TCRalphabeta/CD19-depleted stem cell transplant. This clonotype was obtained from a boy under 10 years old with acute lymphoblastic leukemia, due to receive a stem cell transplant. V is TRBV5-1 and J is TRBJ1-1; 7 nucleotides align to TRBD1. CDR3 nucleotide sequence: TGCGCCAGCTTAGAAGGGGGCGCGAACACTGAAGCTTTCTTT. As protein: CASLEGGANTEAFF.